Below are 8 T cell receptor beta chains sequenced from a single sample in a study of blood T cell repertoires in COVID-19 (dated by TCRdb to the early 2020s). Libraries were built with the immunoSEQ multiplex PCR assay. TCRdb retrieved this table from immuneACCESS and kept in-frame rearrangements only. Not all clones are present; in checked studies, unresolved V genes account for under half, and no reason is known for the remainder. This sample lists about 180,000 clones; over 80% were detected once. The ten largest make up roughly 1.5% of the sample. Sequencing was performed on peripheral blood. These receptor sequences come from a woman between 45 and 60 years old with acute or convalescent COVID-19.

This sequence joins TRBV6-5 and TRBJ2-3, with D possibly TRBD2 on 5 matching bases. The CDR3 has 14 residues. Looked up from germline, CDR1 is MNHEY and CDR2 is SVGAGI. Trimming pared 0 bases from V and 1 base from J, leaving 5 bases between. The CDR3 sequence is CASSYSSGTDTQYF. The CDR3 DNA reads as TGTGCCAGCAGTTACTCTAGCGGCACAGATACGCAGTATTTT.

This clone was counted a single time. The genes are TRBV18 and TRBJ1-1, with D hard to call. Per the germline V gene, CDR1 is KGHSH and CDR2 is LQKENI. The length of the CDR3 is 17 residues. V lost 5 bases, J lost 0 bases, and 19 bases lay in between. CDR3 residues: CASSSQPDIKMNTEAFF. CDR3 nucleotide sequence: TGTGCCAGCTCATCCCAACCAGATATCAAGATGAACACTGAAGCTTTCTTT.

This chain joins TRBV2 and TRBJ1-1, with D maybe TRBD1 (5 bases). CDR1 is SNHLY, CDR2 FYNNEI, per germline. This CDR3 has 14 residues. The V gene lost 6 bases and the J gene lost 1 base, with 12 bases spanning the gap. For the CDR3, the DNA is TGTGCCAGCAGGGAGGGACGGCCGAACACTGAAGCTTTCTTT. Its translation is CASREGRPNTEAFF. The full variable domain, rest sourced from reference TRBV2 and TRBJ1-1, is EPEVTQTPSHQVTQMGQEVILRCVPISNHLYFYWYRQILGQKVEFLVSFYNNEISEKSEIFDDQFSVERPDGSNFTLKIRSTKLEDSAMYFCASREGRPNTEAFFGQGTRLTVV.

In this sample, this clone turned up once. This chain connects TRBV27 to TRBJ2-2; TRBD2 matches at 9 bases. CDR3 size: 20 residues. CDR1 and CDR2 from the germline V gene are MNHEY and SMNVEV (reference sequence). V was pared by 3 bases and J by 2 bases, with 16 bases of the junction left unmatched. CDR3 loop: CASSLNPRGIAGANTGELFF. The DNA of the CDR3 is TGTGCCAGCAGTTTGAATCCTAGGGGGATAGCGGGAGCTAACACCGGGGAGCTGTTTTTT.

The CDR3 DNA reads TGTGCCAGCAGCTTGGGTACAGGGGGCCCGGATGAAGCTTTCTTT. Translated, it gives CASSLGTGGPDEAFF. The chain uses TRBV5-6 and TRBJ1-1, with 9 bases that match TRBD1. The germline V gene has CDR1 SGHDT and CDR2 YYEEEE. This CDR3 is built from 15 residues. V gave up 0 bases and J gave up 7 bases; unmatched junction bases: 7.

The table lists this clone with a few counts. CDR3 region: CASRRSDSPYEQYF. CDR3 bases: TGTGCCAGCAGGAGATCGGACAGTCCTTACGAGCAGTACTTC. This rearrangement joins TRBV6-6 to TRBJ2-7, with a weak D call TRBD1 (6 bases). The CDR3 sequence is 14 residues long. The V gene's germline CDR1 is MNHNY and CDR2 SVGAGI (reference sequence). V lost 6 bases, J lost 4 bases, and 16 bases lay in between.

The chain links TRBV19 to TRBJ1-3, with D perhaps TRBD1 (6 bases). The germline gives CDR1 LNHDA, CDR2 SQIVND (reference sequence). The ends were cut back, 3 bases at V and 0 bases at J, with 6 bases in the middle. The CDR3 contains 14 residues. This chain's CDR3 is CASSMDSSGNTIYF. The DNA for the CDR3 is TGTGCCAGTAGTATGGACAGCTCTGGAAACACCATATATTTT.

The rearrangement uses TRBV4-3 and TRBJ2-7; a possible D gene is TRBD2 (6 bases). CDR3 size: 15 residues. Looked up from germline, CDR1 is LGHNA and CDR2 is YSLEER. V was pared by 1 base and J by 4 bases, with 14 bases between. Here the CDR3 DNA reads TGCGCCAGCAGCCAAGGCCCCCCCGGGGGATACGAGCAGTACTTC. Its protein product is CASSQGPPGGYEQYF.